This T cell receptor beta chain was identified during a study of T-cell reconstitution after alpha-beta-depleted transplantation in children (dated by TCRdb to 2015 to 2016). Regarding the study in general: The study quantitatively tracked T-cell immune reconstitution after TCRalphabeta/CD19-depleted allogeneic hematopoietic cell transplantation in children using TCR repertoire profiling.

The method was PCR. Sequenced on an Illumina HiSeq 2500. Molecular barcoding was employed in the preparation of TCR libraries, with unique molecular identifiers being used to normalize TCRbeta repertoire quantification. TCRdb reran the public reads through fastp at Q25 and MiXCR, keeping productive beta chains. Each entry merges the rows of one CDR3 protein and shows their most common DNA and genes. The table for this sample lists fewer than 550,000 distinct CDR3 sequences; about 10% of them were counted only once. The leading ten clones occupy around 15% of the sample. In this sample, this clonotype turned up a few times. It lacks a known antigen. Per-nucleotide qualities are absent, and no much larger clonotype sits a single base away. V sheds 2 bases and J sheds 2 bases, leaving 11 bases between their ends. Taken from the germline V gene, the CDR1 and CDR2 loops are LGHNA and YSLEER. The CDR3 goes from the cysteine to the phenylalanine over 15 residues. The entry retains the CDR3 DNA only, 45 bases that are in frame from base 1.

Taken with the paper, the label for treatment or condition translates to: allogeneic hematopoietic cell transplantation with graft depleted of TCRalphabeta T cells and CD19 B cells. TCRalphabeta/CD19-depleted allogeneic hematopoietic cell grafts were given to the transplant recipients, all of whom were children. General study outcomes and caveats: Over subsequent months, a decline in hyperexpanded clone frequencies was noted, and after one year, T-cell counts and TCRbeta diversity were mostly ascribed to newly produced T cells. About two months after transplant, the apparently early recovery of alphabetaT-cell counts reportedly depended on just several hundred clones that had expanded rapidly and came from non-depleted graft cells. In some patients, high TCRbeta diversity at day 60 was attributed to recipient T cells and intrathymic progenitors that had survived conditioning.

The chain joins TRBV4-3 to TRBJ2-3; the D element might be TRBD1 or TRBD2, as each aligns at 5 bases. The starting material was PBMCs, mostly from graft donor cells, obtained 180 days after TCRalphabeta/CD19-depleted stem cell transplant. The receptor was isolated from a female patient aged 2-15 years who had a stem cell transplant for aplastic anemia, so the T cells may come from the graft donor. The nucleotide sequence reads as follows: TGCGCCAGCAGCCAATCGAGGGGATTCACAGATACGCAGTATTTT. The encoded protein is CASSQSRGFTDTQYF.